This T cell receptor (beta chain) derives from a study of T-cell memory formation after mild COVID-19. The CDR3 has 14 residues. The germline CDR1 and CDR2 sequences are LGHNA and YSLEER. V was pared by 6 bases and J by 0 bases, with 11 bases between. General study points: Of the contracting clones, CD4+ ones lay mainly in CM and EM, and CD8+ ones in EMRA. Among clones contracting day 15 to 85, CD4/CD8 was balanced, whereas later expanders leaned CD4+.

TCRdb re-derived calls from the 5' RACE reads in MiXCR, one entry per CDR3 protein. The sample has tens of thousands of distinct CDR3 sequences, about a sixth seen once. This clonotype came up a few times. Its antigen remains unidentified. Source material: PBMCs or a T cell subset sorted from them (not recorded which). The chain links TRBV4-3 to TRBJ1-1; D is unclear. This TCR was sampled from an adult woman who had mild COVID-19 (a few samples of this study predate the infection). Cell type and time point are not known. CDR3: CASSHIGLNTEAFF. The CDR3 coding sequence is TGCGCCAGCAGTCATATTGGGCTGAACACTGAAGCTTTCTTT.